This T cell receptor beta chain was recovered during a study of shared clonotypes between healthy human individuals. The study, taken as a whole, reports: The four-donor shared clonotypes exceeded non-shared clonotypes in generation probability, with non-shared ones scoring lower. An effect of sequencing depth on clonotype sharing among donors was expected.

As concerns this clone: Antigen specificity is unknown.

Study processing details: Quality scores were absent from the junction-only immunoSEQ sequences, so filtering differed. Profiling relied on immunoSEQ multiplex PCR, and the TCRdb table lists in-frame clones only, not all of them. V and J calls plus clone size are reproduced from that table; the DNA served to infer D and trimming. The sample records some 1,100,000 clones, roughly 74% being singletons. The CDR3 runs to 15 residues. Trimming took 3 bases from V and 8 from J, leaving 18 bases between them. Germline CDR1 reads MNHNS; CDR2 reads SASEGT. The V gene is TRBV6-1, the J gene TRBJ2-3; D not resolved. The sequence was collected from a man between 18 and 29 years old in good health. Some clones in this sample may be carry-over from other donors' samples. The sample consisted of memory CD4+ T cells from PBMCs. The subset: CD45RA-negative fraction. CDR3 sequence (DNA): TGTGCCAGCAGTGAGTGGCAGTATAAGGAAGGTACGCAGTATTTT. It translates to CASSEWQYKEGTQYF.